A single sample is the source of the 20 T cell receptor beta chains below, sequenced in a study of shared clonotypes between healthy human individuals. Sequencing used immunoSEQ multiplex PCR; TCRdb keeps in-frame clones, though not all of them. The sample has about 460,000 clones; 77% are singletons. Sequencing used PBMCs. The receptors were sampled from a woman aged 35 to 49 in good health. Some clones in this sample may be carry-over from other donors' samples.

This clone occurred a few times. The chain recombines TRBV5-6 with TRBJ1-3, with a possible D match to TRBD1 (6 bases). From germline, CDR1 is SGHDT and CDR2 YYEEEE. The CDR3 consists of 16 residues. V dropped 3 bases and J dropped 0 bases, with 13 bases sitting between them. DNA of the CDR3: TGTGCCAGCAGCTCGGCTACAGGGAACTCTGGAAACACCATATATTTT. Protein product: CASSSATGNSGNTIYF.

The gene calls are TRBV7-2 and TRBJ2-5; D gene uncertain. Between the trimmed V and J ends, which lost 1 base and 2 bases, there was a span of 8 bases. The CDR3 has 14 residues. Germline V gene sequence: CDR1 SGHTA, CDR2 FQGNSA. The CDR3 DNA sequence: TGTGCCAGCAGCTTAGGGGCAGCTCAAGAGACCCAGTACTTC. Encoded protein: CASSLGAAQETQYF.

The chain is built from TRBV18 and TRBJ2-5; a weak D match, TRBD2 (6 bases). The CDR3 loop spans 16 amino acids. Germline V CDR1 and CDR2: KGHSH, LQKENI. Deletions cut 3 bases from V and 3 bases from J, with 17 bases between. The CDR3 protein is CASSPDERGWEETQYF. CDR3 coding DNA: TGTGCCAGCTCACCGGATGAACGGGGGTGGGAAGAGACCCAGTACTTC.

The V call is TRBV6-4, the J call TRBJ2-2; TRBD1 or TRBD2 may be the D gene (5 bases each). CDR1 is MRHNA and CDR2 is SNTAGT in the germline V gene. This CDR3 is built from 14 residues. V was pared by 5 bases and J by 3 bases, with 10 bases between. The CDR3: CASSLLGDTGELFF. CDR3 nucleotides: TGTGCCAGCAGTCTTTTGGGGGACACCGGGGAGCTGTTTTTT.

Turning to this clone: It differs at one base from a far larger clone, so likely a read error. Other DNA sequences from this sample encode an identical CDR3 as well. The chain employs TRBV30 and TRBJ1-1, with 9 nucleotides matching TRBD1. The V and J ends lost 8 bases and 8 bases, in that order; junction bases with no gene match: 12. Germline loops: CDR1 GTSNPN, CDR2 SVGIG (reference sequence). The CDR3 is made up of 13 amino acids. CDR3 in amino acids: CARNAQGASEAFF. DNA of the CDR3: TGTGCCCGAAACGCACAGGGGGCGTCCGAAGCTTTCTTT.

The V call is TRBV11-2, the J call TRBJ1-3; the D is unclear. V shed 1 base and J shed 4 bases, with 8 bases lying between them. The CDR3 length is 14 residues. The germline gives CDR1 SGHAT, CDR2 FQNNGV. DNA for the CDR3: TGTGCCAGCAGCTTAGTTAAGGAGGGAAACACCATATATTTT. Residues: CASSLVKEGNTIYF.

With respect to this clone: A far larger clone is one base from this, pointing to a likely read error. Other nucleotide sequences from this sample produce the same CDR3. The chain carries TRBV30 and TRBJ2-5; D gene ambiguous. Looked up from germline, CDR1 is GTSNPN and CDR2 is SVGIG (reference sequence). The CDR3 length is 14 residues. Trimming removed 5 bases from V and 5 bases from J, with 18 bases in between. CDR3 sequence reads: CAWGQNPIGETQYF. The CDR3 DNA follows: TGTGCCTGGGGTCAAAACCCCATAGGGGAGACCCAGTACTTC.

V and J are TRBV5-1 and TRBJ2-2; weak D call: TRBD1 (6 bases). Looked up from germline, CDR1 is SGHRS and CDR2 is YFSETQ. V was pared by 0 bases and J by 0 bases, with 6 bases between. CDR3 length: 15 residues. The chain's CDR3 is CASSLDRANTGELFF. Here the CDR3 DNA reads TGCGCCAGCAGCTTGGACAGGGCGAACACCGGGGAGCTGTTTTTT.

This clone was seen at least ten times. An end of the junction differs from the germline gene, which may be a read error. Different DNA sequences within this sample yield the same CDR3. V is TRBV30 and J is TRBJ2-7; no clear D gene. The CDR3 covers 12 residues. In germline, CDR1 is GTSNPN, CDR2 SVGIG (reference sequence). The CDR3 sequence: CAWSVGPYEQYF. CDR3 in DNA: TGTGCTTGGAGTGTGGGTCCCTACGAGCAGTACTTC. The full variable domain, completed using reference TRBV30 and TRBJ2-7, is SQTIHQWPATLVQPVGSPLSLECTVEGTSNPNLYWYRQAAGRGLQLLFYSVGIGQISSEVPQNLSASRPQDRQFILSSKKLLLSDSGFYLCAWSVGPYEQYFGPGTRLTVT.

This clone showed up just once. Just one base apart from a much larger clone, this may be a read error. V gene TRBV7-2 combines with J gene TRBJ2-5, with TRBD1 as a possible D gene (6 bases). Germline assignment: CDR1 SGHTA and CDR2 FQGNSA. The CDR3 consists of 13 residues. CDR3 sequence reads: CVSSYRVQETQYF. Written as DNA, the CDR3 is TGTGTCAGCAGCTACAGGGTCCAAGAGACCCAGTACTTC.

This chain connects TRBV7-2 to TRBJ1-3, with a possible D match to TRBD1 (5 bases). The V end lost 3 bases, the J end lost 4 bases, and 13 bases lay between the germline ends. The CDR3 covers 15 residues. Germline V CDR1 and CDR2: SGHTA, FQGNSA. The CDR3 here is CASSLGPQAGNTIYF. CDR3 DNA sequence: TGTGCCAGCAGCTTGGGACCTCAGGCGGGAAACACCATATATTTT.

The chain carries TRBV18 and TRBJ2-5; tentatively, D is TRBD1 (6 bases). The CDR3 spans 13 residues. Between the trimmed V and J ends, which lost 4 bases and 2 bases, there was a span of 8 bases. Germline V gives CDR1 KGHSH, CDR2 LQKENI. The CDR3 loop reads CASSQGVQETQYF. The DNA of the CDR3 is TGTGCCAGCTCACAGGGGGTACAAGAGACCCAGTACTTC. Full variable domain (rest looked up from reference TRBV18 and TRBJ2-5): NAGVMQNPRHLVRRRGQEARLRCSPMKGHSHVYWYRQLPEEGLKFMVYLQKENIIDESGMPKERFSAEFPKEGPSILRIQQVVRGDSAAYFCASSQGVQETQYFGPGTRLLVL.

V and J are TRBV5-4 and TRBJ2-3, with 8 bases that match TRBD2. The CDR3 sequence is 15 residues long. V trimming: 4 bases; J trimming: 6 bases; junction bases outside the gene matches: 10. The germline V gene encodes CDR1 SGHNT and CDR2 YYREEE (reference sequence). CDR3 nucleotides: TGTGCCAGCAGCGCACGGGGGGGTCTGTGGGATACGCAGTATTTT. Translating it yields CASSARGGLWDTQYF.

The rearrangement uses TRBV5-1 and TRBJ1-2; D is possibly TRBD1 (5 bases). Germline V gene data show CDR1 as SGHRS and CDR2 as YFSETQ. The CDR3 runs to 13 residues. V was shortened by 0 bases and J by 2 bases, with 5 bases between the two germline ends. The DNA for the CDR3 is TGCGCCAGCAGCTTGGGACAGAACTATGGCTACACCTTC. It encodes CASSLGQNYGYTF.

This chain links TRBV6-6 with TRBJ1-1, with a possible D match to TRBD1 (5 bases). Germline V gene data show CDR1 as MNHNY and CDR2 as SVGAGI (reference sequence). This CDR3 spans 14 amino acids. Trimming shortened V by 8 bases and J by 1 base, and 14 bases separated the two germline ends. The CDR3 DNA sequence: TGTGCCAGCTCCCCCAGCAGGGCGAACACTGAAGCTTTCTTT. Translating it yields CASSPSRANTEAFF.

The chain uses TRBV11-2 and TRBJ2-7; 7 bases line up with TRBD2. Germline V gives CDR1 SGHAT, CDR2 FQNNGV. V trimming: 1 base; J trimming: 2 bases; junction bases outside the gene matches: 5. The CDR3 is 15 residues long. CDR3: CASSLAAGTTYEQYF. CDR3 coding DNA: TGTGCCAGCAGCTTAGCGGCAGGGACTACCTACGAGCAGTACTTC.

With regard to this clone: A much larger clone differs from this one at a single base, so this may be a read error. Other nucleotide sequences in the sample specify the same CDR3. V and J are TRBV11-2 and TRBJ2-1; D is perhaps TRBD2 (5 bases). Germline V CDR1 and CDR2: SGHAT, FQNNGV. The CDR3 spans 16 residues. Between the trimmed V and J ends, which lost 2 bases and 4 bases, there was a span of 15 bases. The CDR3 loop reads CASSLRGSGRYNEQFF. The CDR3 region has the DNA TGTGCCAGCAGCTTACGGGGAAGCGGCAGGTACAATGAGCAGTTCTTC. The whole variable domain, filled in from reference TRBV11-2 and TRBJ2-1, reads EAGVAQSPRYKIIEKRQSVAFWCNPISGHATLYWYQQILGQGPKLLIQFQNNGVVDDSQLPKDRFSAERLKGVDSTLKIQPAKLEDSAVYLCASSLRGSGRYNEQFFGPGTRLTVL.

Concerning this clone itself: Sequence at one end of the junction differs from germline and may be a read error. The rearrangement links TRBV7-7 to TRBJ2-1; the D gene could be TRBD1 or TRBD2 (5 bases each). CDR1 and CDR2 (germline): SSHAT, FNYEAQ (reference sequence). This CDR3 contains 13 residues. The chain's CDR3 is CASSPGTNNEQFF. CDR3 coding DNA: TGTGCTAGCAGCCCCGGGACGAACAATGAGCAGTTCTTC.

CDR3 loop: CATNRQGEKLFF. DNA for the CDR3: TGTGCCACCAATCGACAGGGAGAAAAACTGTTTTTT. The V and J genes are TRBV10-3 and TRBJ1-4; TRBD1 aligns across 7 bases. The germline V gene encodes CDR1 ENHRY and CDR2 SYGVKD. The CDR3 length is 12 residues. Germline trimming cut 10 bases from V and 8 bases from J; bases unmatched to any gene: 7.

The rearrangement uses TRBV10-3 and TRBJ1-5; maybe TRBD1 (5 bases). V was shortened by 2 bases and J by 6 bases, with 11 bases between the two germline ends. The germline V gene has CDR1 ENHRY and CDR2 SYGVKD. The CDR3 runs 14 residues. DNA of the CDR3: TGTGCCATCAGTGAGACGGCAGGGATTCAGCCCCAGCATTTT. Translated, it gives CAISETAGIQPQHF.